This TCR beta chain was documented in a study of blood T cell repertoires in COVID-19. The assay was immunoSEQ multiplex PCR, and TCRdb's table has in-frame clones only and misses some. The repertoire holds fewer than 350,000 clones, approximately 91% seen once, with 1.5% to 2% in the top ten. Across under 25 US areas, participants ranged in age from roughly 18 to 95 years. The sequence came from a woman in her thirties or forties who had recovered from COVID-19. The specimen sequenced was PBMCs or T cells enriched from blood (not recorded which).

The CDR3 region has the DNA TGCGCCAGCAGCCAAGGACAGGGGCCGACCTCGAACACTGAAGCTTTCTTT. Residues: CASSQGQGPTSNTEAFF. The genes are TRBV4-1 and TRBJ1-1, with 8 bases aligning to TRBD1. The J segment lost 1 base and the V segment lost 1 base, leaving 8 bases of the junction unmatched. CDR3 length: 17 amino acids. CDR1 and CDR2 (germline): MGHRA, YSYEKL.